These 24 T cell receptor beta chains were all obtained from the same sample, sequenced in a study of T-cell memory formation after mild COVID-19. From the 5' RACE reads, TCRdb called clonotypes with MiXCR, one entry per CDR3 protein. The table lists fewer than 700,000 distinct CDR3 sequences, roughly 18% of them singletons. Sequencing was performed on PBMCs or a T cell subset sorted from them (not recorded which). These receptors were obtained from an adult woman who had mild COVID-19 (a few samples of this study predate the infection). Cell type and time point are not known.

This clonotype was found once. V and J are TRBV27 and TRBJ1-1; D is uncertain. Germline values: CDR1 MNHEY, CDR2 SMNVEV (reference sequence). CDR3 length: 13 amino acids. Between the trimmed V and J ends, which lost 4 bases and 5 bases, there was a span of 11 bases. In nucleotides, the CDR3 is TGTGCCAGCAGTTACATCTCAGGAACTGAAGCTTTCTTT. Encoded protein: CASSYISGTEAFF.

This clonotype was counted between two and nine times. The chain recombines TRBV4-2 with TRBJ1-3; TRBD1 agrees at 7 bases. Trimming at V came to 4 bases and at J to 2 bases, leaving 8 bases not matched to a gene. The CDR3 has 16 residues. Looked up from germline, CDR1 is LGHNA and CDR2 is YNFKEQ. CDR3 nucleotide sequence: TGTGCCAGCAGCCCCCTCGGGACAGCGGCTGGAAACACCATATATTTT. Amino acid sequence: CASSPLGTAAGNTIYF.

The chain uses TRBV6-2 or TRBV6-3 and TRBJ2-5; D remains unclear. CDR3 length equals 12 residues. CDR1 is MNHEY, CDR2 SVGEGT, per germline. V was cut by 5 bases and J by 7 bases, with 11 bases left in between. The DNA of the CDR3 is TGTGCCAGCAGTACTACCCCTCGGACCCAGTACTTC. Protein: CASSTTPRTQYF.

The chain uses TRBV3-1 and TRBJ2-3, with TRBD1 identical over 8 bases. From germline, CDR1 is LGHDT and CDR2 YNNKEL (reference sequence). The CDR3 consists of 16 residues. V lost 2 bases, J lost 5 bases, and 9 bases stayed unmatched. The CDR3 nucleotides are TGTGCCAGCAGCCAATGGACAGGGATTGTGGGAGATACGCAGTATTTT. This encodes CASSQWTGIVGDTQYF.

Ten or more counts support this clonotype. The chain employs TRBV9 and TRBJ2-7; 8 bases align to TRBD1. Germline lookup yields CDR1 SGDLS and CDR2 YYNGEE. V lost 0 bases, J lost 3 bases, and 5 bases stayed unmatched. The CDR3 covers 15 residues. The CDR3 nucleotides are TGTGCCAGCAGCGTAGGGCAGGGGGCGATCTACGAGCAGTACTTC. Protein: CASSVGQGAIYEQYF. Complete variable domain (other parts from reference TRBV9 and TRBJ2-7): DSGVTQTPKHLITATGQRVTLRCSPRSGDLSVYWYQQSLDQGLQFLIQYYNGEERAKGNILERFSAQQFPDLHSELNLSSLELGDSALYFCASSVGQGAIYEQYFGPGTRLTVT.

CDR3 loop: CAWGDSSYEQYF. The CDR3 DNA sequence: TGTGCCTGGGGGGACAGCTCCTACGAGCAGTACTTC. The gene calls are TRBV30 and TRBJ2-7, with TRBD1 identical over 7 bases. CDR1 and CDR2 from the germline V gene are GTSNPN and SVGIG (reference sequence). V lost 5 bases to trimming and J lost 0 bases; unmatched junction nucleotides: 1. The CDR3 extends over 12 amino acids.

This clonotype was found once. The chain joins TRBV5-1 to TRBJ2-3; 10 bases align to TRBD2. The CDR3 is made up of 15 amino acids. V was pared by 2 bases and J by 2 bases, with 2 bases of the junction left unmatched. Germline values: CDR1 SGHRS, CDR2 YFSETQ. In nucleotides, the CDR3 is TGCGCCAGCAGCTTAAGCGGGGGGGACACAGATACGCAGTATTTT. Its translation: CASSLSGGDTDTQYF.

The sample holds a few counts of this clonotype. The CDR3 sequence: CASRGQGANEQFF. For the CDR3, the DNA is TGTGCCAGCAGAGGACAGGGGGCGAATGAGCAGTTCTTC. The genes are TRBV6-6 and TRBJ2-1; 11 bases are shared with TRBD1. Germline trimming cut 6 bases from V and 7 bases from J; bases unmatched to any gene: 2. CDR3 length: 13 residues. From germline, CDR1 is MNHNY and CDR2 SVGAGI (reference sequence).

This sequence joins TRBV27 and TRBJ2-1; 12 nucleotides line up with TRBD2. Germline V CDR1 and CDR2: MNHEY, SMNVEV (reference sequence). CDR3 size: 18 residues. Trimming took 2 bases from V and 4 from J; bases not matched to a gene: 9. Here the CDR3 DNA reads TGTGCCAGCAGTTTAACTAGCGGGAGGCCATCGACGTACAATGAGCAGTTCTTC. Its protein is CASSLTSGRPSTYNEQFF.

This chain joins TRBV12-3 or TRBV12-4 and TRBJ1-2, with TRBD1 as a possible D gene (5 bases). The CDR3 consists of 14 residues. The germline V and J ends were trimmed by 5 bases and 6 bases, with 16 bases remaining between them. CDR3 region: CASSPRAAINGYTF. Written as DNA, the CDR3 is TGTGCCAGCAGTCCCAGGGCCGCGATAAATGGCTACACCTTC.

This chain links TRBV4-2 with TRBJ2-2, with 7 bases fitting TRBD1. Germline CDR1 is LGHNA and CDR2 is YNFKEQ. Trimming removed 6 bases from V and 2 bases from J; junction bases left unmatched: 3. The CDR3 runs 14 residues. CDR3 protein: CASRRDSNTGELFF. CDR3 in DNA: TGTGCCAGCAGAAGGGACAGTAACACCGGGGAGCTGTTTTTT.

This chain joins TRBV29-1 and TRBJ2-7, with 8 bases lining up with TRBD1. The junction had 13 bases not matched to a gene; V was cut back by 5 bases and J by 4 bases. CDR3 length: 15 residues. In germline, CDR1 is SQVTM, CDR2 ANQGSEA. The CDR3 bases are TGCAGCGTTTCACAGGGGGGTCGGATTGGGTACGAGCAGTACTTC. This encodes CSVSQGGRIGYEQYF.

The chain recombines TRBV5-1 with TRBJ1-2; D gene unclear. Germline CDR1 and CDR2: SGHRS and YFSETQ. The CDR3 contains 13 residues. Between the trimmed V and J ends, which lost 4 bases and 4 bases, there was a span of 11 bases. As DNA, the CDR3 is TGCGCCAGCAGCGACACGTCAGGCTATGGCTACACCTTC. Amino acid sequence: CASSDTSGYGYTF.

This clonotype has a count of ten or more. This chain links TRBV7-2 with TRBJ2-3; D is ambiguous. The germline gives CDR1 SGHTA, CDR2 FQGNSA. This CDR3 is 14 amino acids long. The V end was cut by 1 base, the J end by 6 bases, with 11 bases between. CDR3 region: CASSLGRPLDTQYF. CDR3 nucleotide sequence: TGTGCCAGCAGCTTAGGGAGACCACTCGATACGCAGTATTTT.

The sample holds many counts of this clonotype. The genes are TRBV12-3 or TRBV12-4 and TRBJ2-1; TRBD2 matches at 8 bases. This CDR3 spans 14 amino acids. Trimming at V came to 5 bases and at J to 3 bases, leaving 3 bases not matched to a gene. The DNA for the CDR3 is TGTGCCAGCAGTCCGGGGGGGGGCTACAATGAGCAGTTCTTC. Its protein product is CASSPGGGYNEQFF.

This clonotype was seen a few times. The rearrangement joins TRBV15 to TRBJ2-7; 12 nucleotides line up with TRBD1. The germline CDR1 and CDR2 sequences are LNHNV and YYDKDF (reference sequence). V shed 8 bases and J 5 bases; nucleotides not matched to a gene: 4. CDR3 length equals 13 residues. This CDR3 reads CATLGTGGHEQYF. The CDR3 bases are TGTGCCACCCTCGGGACAGGGGGCCACGAGCAGTACTTC.

This clonotype came up a few times. The V call is TRBV3-1, the J call TRBJ1-2, with D unclear. The germline gives CDR1 LGHDT, CDR2 YNNKEL (reference sequence). The CDR3 consists of 13 residues. V was cut by 0 bases and J by 7 bases, with 9 bases left in between. The CDR3 bases are TGTGCCAGCAGCCAAGATGGGTTGCGTGGCTACACCTTC. Encoded protein: CASSQDGLRGYTF.

V gene TRBV14 combines with J gene TRBJ2-5; TRBD1 matches at 7 bases. Trimming cost V 5 bases and J 4 bases; bases outside gene matches: 7. The CDR3 extends over 14 amino acids. Germline V gene sequence: CDR1 SGHDN, CDR2 FVKESK. The CDR3 is CASSSEGAGETQYF. CDR3 DNA sequence: TGTGCCAGCAGCTCAGAGGGGGCAGGAGAGACCCAGTACTTC.

This chain links TRBV21-1 with TRBJ2-3. TRBV21-1 is a recognized pseudogene. The CDR3 extends over 19 amino acids. The CDR3 is CASSKVGRLAVFSTDTQYF. The CDR3 nucleotides are TGTGCCAGCAGCAAAGTTGGTCGCTTGGCAGTGTTTAGCACAGATACGCAGTATTTT.

This clonotype was detected a few times. The chain recombines TRBV7-8 with TRBJ2-3, with TRBD1 matching over 8 bases. From germline, CDR1 is SGHVS and CDR2 FQNEAQ. Trimming at V came to 1 base and at J to 1 base, leaving 7 bases not matched to a gene. CDR3 size: 17 residues. CDR3 DNA sequence: TGTGCCAGCAGCTTAGTGTCGACAGGGGACCGCACAGATACGCAGTATTTT. Translated: CASSLVSTGDRTDTQYF.

This clonotype was recorded a few times. V and J are TRBV7-2 and TRBJ2-5; D may be TRBD2 (5 bases). The CDR3 is made up of 12 amino acids. Germline CDR1 and CDR2: SGHTA and FQGNSA. V shed 5 bases and J shed 3 bases, with 7 bases lying between them. CDR3 amino acids: CASSQTKETQYF. DNA for the CDR3: TGTGCCAGCAGCCAGACTAAAGAGACCCAGTACTTC. The entire variable domain, with the rest obtained from reference TRBV7-2 and TRBJ2-5, is as follows: GAGVSQSPSNKVTEKGKDVELRCDPISGHTALYWYRQSLGQGLEFLIYFQGNSAPDKSGLPSDRFSAERTGGSVSTLTIQRTQQEDSAVYLCASSQTKETQYFGPGTRLLVL.

The CDR3 spells CATGSGSYEQYF. The DNA for the CDR3 is TGTGCCACCGGGTCGGGCTCCTACGAGCAGTACTTC. The rearrangement joins TRBV3-1 to TRBJ2-7; unclear D gene. V was shortened by 10 bases and J by 0 bases, with 10 bases between the two germline ends. CDR1 is LGHDT, CDR2 YNNKEL, per germline (reference sequence). The CDR3 runs 12 residues.

This clonotype was counted a few times. The gene calls are TRBV5-4 and TRBJ1-3, with a tentative D call TRBD1 (6 bases). The germline CDR1 and CDR2 sequences are SGHNT and YYREEE (reference sequence). V gave up 2 bases and J gave up 0 bases, with 12 bases separating them. CDR3 size: 16 residues. CDR3 loop: CASSFDRLSSGNTIYF. In DNA form, the CDR3 reads TGTGCCAGCAGCTTCGACAGGCTAAGCTCTGGAAACACCATATATTTT.

This clonotype was observed a few times. This chain links TRBV12-3 or TRBV12-4 with TRBJ2-2, with 7 bases matching TRBD1. There are 17 residues in the CDR3. Unmatched junction bases numbered 17, after V lost 6 bases and J lost 7 bases. The CDR3 reads CASRPRLQGWVGGELFF. In DNA, the CDR3 is TGTGCCAGCAGACCAAGATTACAGGGGTGGGTTGGCGGGGAGCTGTTTTTT.